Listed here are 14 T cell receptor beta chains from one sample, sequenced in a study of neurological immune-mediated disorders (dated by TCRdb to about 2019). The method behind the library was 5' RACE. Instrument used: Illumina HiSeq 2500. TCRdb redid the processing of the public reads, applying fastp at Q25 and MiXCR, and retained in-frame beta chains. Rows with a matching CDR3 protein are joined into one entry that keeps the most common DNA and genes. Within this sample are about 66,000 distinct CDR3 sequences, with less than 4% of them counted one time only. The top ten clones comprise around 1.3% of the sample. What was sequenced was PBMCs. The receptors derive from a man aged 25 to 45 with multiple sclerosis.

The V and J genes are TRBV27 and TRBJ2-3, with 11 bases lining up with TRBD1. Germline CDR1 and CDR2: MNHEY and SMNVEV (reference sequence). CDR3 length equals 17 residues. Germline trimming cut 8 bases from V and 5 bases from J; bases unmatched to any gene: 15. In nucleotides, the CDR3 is TGTGCCAGCCGTAGGGGCCGCGGACAGGGGGCCGGAGATACGCAGTATTTT. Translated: CASRRGRGQGAGDTQYF.

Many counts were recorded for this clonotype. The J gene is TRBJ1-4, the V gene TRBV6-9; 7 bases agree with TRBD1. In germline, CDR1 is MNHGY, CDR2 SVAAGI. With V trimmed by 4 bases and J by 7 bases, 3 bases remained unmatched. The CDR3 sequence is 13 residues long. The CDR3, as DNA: TGTGCCAGCAGTTTGACAGGGTTTGAAAAACTGTTTTTT. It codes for CASSLTGFEKLFF.

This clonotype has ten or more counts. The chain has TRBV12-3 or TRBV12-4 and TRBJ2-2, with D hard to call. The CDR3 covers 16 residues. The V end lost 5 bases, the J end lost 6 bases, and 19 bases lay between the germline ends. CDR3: CASSPLRQAGSGELFF. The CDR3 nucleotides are TGTGCCAGCAGTCCCCTCCGGCAGGCAGGATCCGGGGAGCTGTTTTTT.

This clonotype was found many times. The CDR3 nucleotides are TGCGCCAGCAGCCGCGTAAGTCGAGGGAACACTGAAGCTTTCTTT. The encoded protein is CASSRVSRGNTEAFF. The rearrangement uses TRBV4-1 and TRBJ1-1; D remains ambiguous. The CDR3 is made up of 15 amino acids. Germline V lookup: CDR1 MGHRA, CDR2 YSYEKL. With 4 bases removed from V and 1 base from J, the gap between germline ends came to 13 bases.

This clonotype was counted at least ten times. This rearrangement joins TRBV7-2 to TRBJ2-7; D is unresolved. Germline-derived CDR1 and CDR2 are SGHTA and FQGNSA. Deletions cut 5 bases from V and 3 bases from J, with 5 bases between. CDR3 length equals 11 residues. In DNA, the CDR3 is TGTGCCAGCAGCCAACTCTACGAGCAGTACTTC. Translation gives CASSQLYEQYF.

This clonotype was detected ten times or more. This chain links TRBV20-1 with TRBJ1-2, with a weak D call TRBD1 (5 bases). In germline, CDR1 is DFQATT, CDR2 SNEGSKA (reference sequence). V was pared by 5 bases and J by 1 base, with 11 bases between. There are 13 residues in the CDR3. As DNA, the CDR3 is TGCAGTGCTCGGGACGGCGTTAACTATGGCTACACCTTC. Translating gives CSARDGVNYGYTF.

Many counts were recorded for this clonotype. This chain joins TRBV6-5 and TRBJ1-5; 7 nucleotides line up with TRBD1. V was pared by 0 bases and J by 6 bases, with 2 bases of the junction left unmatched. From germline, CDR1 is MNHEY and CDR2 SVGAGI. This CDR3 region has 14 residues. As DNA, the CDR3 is TGTGCCAGCAGTTACTCAGGGGGCGCTCAGCCCCAGCATTTT. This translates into CASSYSGGAQPQHF.

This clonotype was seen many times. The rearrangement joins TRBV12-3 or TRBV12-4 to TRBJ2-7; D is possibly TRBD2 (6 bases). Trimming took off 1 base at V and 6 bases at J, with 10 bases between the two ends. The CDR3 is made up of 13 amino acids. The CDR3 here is CASSLGQGGEQYF. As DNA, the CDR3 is TGTGCCAGCAGTTTAGGGCAGGGAGGCGAGCAGTACTTC.

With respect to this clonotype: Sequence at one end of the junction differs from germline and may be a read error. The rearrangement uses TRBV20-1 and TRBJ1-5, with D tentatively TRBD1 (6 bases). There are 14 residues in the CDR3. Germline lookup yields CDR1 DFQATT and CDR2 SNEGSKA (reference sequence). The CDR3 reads CSALTGFRNQPQNF. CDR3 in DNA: TGCAGTGCTCTGACAGGTTTTCGCAATCAGCCCCAGAATTTT.

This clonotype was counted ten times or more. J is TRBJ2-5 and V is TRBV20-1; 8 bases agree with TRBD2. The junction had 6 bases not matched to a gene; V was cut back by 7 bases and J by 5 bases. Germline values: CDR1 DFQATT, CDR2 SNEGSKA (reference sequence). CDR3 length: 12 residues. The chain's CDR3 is CSGRGADETQYF. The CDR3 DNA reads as TGCAGTGGGCGGGGGGCCGACGAGACCCAGTACTTC.

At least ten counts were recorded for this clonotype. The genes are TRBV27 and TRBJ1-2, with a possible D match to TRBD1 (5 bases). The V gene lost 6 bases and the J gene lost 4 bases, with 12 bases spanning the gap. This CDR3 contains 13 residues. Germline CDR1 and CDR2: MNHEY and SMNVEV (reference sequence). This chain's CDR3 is CASSMGQGYGYTF. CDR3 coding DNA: TGTGCCAGCAGCATGGGGCAGGGCTATGGCTACACCTTC.

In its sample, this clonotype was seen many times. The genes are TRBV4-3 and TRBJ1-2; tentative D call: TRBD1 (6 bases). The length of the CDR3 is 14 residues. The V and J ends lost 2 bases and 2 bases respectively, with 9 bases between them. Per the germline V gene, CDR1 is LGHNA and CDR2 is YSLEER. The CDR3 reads CASSQYQGNYGYTF. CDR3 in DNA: TGCGCCAGCAGCCAATATCAGGGGAACTATGGCTACACCTTC.

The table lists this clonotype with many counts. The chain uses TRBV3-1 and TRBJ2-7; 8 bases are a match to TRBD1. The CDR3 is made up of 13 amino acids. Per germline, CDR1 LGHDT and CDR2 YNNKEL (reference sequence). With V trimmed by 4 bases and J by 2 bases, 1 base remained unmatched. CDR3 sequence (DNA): TGTGCCAGCAGCCTCAGGGGGCCCTACGAGCAGTACTTC. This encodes CASSLRGPYEQYF.

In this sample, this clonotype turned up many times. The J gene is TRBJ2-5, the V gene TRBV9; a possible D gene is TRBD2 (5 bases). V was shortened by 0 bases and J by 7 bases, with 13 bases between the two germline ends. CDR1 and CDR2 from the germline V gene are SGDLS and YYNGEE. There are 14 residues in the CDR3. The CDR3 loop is CASSVDLASGTQYF. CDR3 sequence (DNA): TGTGCCAGCAGCGTAGACCTAGCCTCCGGGACCCAGTACTTC.